These T cell receptor beta chains were read from a single sample in a study of Ad26.COV2.S vaccination and SARS-CoV-2 variants. The method was immunoSEQ multiplex PCR; TCRdb's version includes in-frame clones alone and lacks a portion of them. The table shows over 400,000 clones, with approximately 92% occurring only once. The starting material was peripheral blood, obtained in a trial of Ad26.COV2.S vaccine versus placebo. The source is a person between 18 and 65 years old who received the Ad26.COV2.S COVID-19 vaccine or a placebo. Both conserved end residues are part of each CDR3. The D gene is left open where the match is weak. Expanded clones get a size class; other rows say once, few or many, or leave the size out.

size: .; J: TRBJ2-3; D: .; V: TRBV4-3; CDR3: CASSQDRRGPAEDTQYF; DNA: TGCGCCAGCAGCCAAGATAGGCGGGGGCCCGCCGAGGATACGCAGTATTTT
size: .; J: TRBJ1-2; D: .; V: TRBV5-1; CDR3: CASSPGTAYGYTF; DNA: TGCGCCAGCAGCCCCGGGACCGCCTATGGCTACACCTTC
size: .; J: TRBJ2-5; D: .; V: TRBV9; CDR3: CASSVDPGGEGETQYF; DNA: TGTGCCAGCAGCGTTGACCCAGGAGGGGAAGGAGAGACCCAGTACTTC
size: .; J: TRBJ2-3; D: TRBD2; V: TRBV19; CDR3: CASSIDGGGLAGPDTQYF; DNA: TGTGCCAGTAGTATAGATGGGGGCGGACTAGCGGGACCAGATACGCAGTATTTT
size: .; J: TRBJ1-2; D: .; V: TRBV20-1; CDR3: CSAGGKGGYTF; DNA: TGCAGTGCTGGGGGGAAGGGAGGCTACACCTTC
size: .; J: TRBJ1-1; D: .; V: TRBV5-1; CDR3: CASSLGGNTEAFF; DNA: TGCGCCAGCAGCTTAGGAGGTAACACTGAAGCTTTCTTT
size: .; J: TRBJ2-7; D: .; V: TRBV3-1/TRBV3-2; CDR3: CASSQAPSASLYEQYF; DNA: TGTGCCAGCAGCCAAGCTCCGTCAGCCTCCCTCTACGAGCAGTACTTC
size: .; J: TRBJ1-2; D: .; V: TRBV27; CDR3: CASRPGLGGLSYGYTF; DNA: TGTGCCAGCAGGCCCGGATTGGGGGGCTTAAGCTATGGCTACACCTTC
size: .; J: TRBJ1-5; D: .; V: TRBV19; CDR3: CASNEGNQPQHF; DNA: TGTGCCAGTAACGAGGGGAATCAGCCCCAGCATTTT
size: .; J: TRBJ2-7; D: TRBD2; V: TRBV28; CDR3: CASVHESGGSYEQYF; DNA: TGTGCCAGCGTACACGAAAGCGGGGGGTCCTACGAGCAGTACTTC
size: once; J: TRBJ1-3; D: TRBD1; V: TRBV6-1; CDR3: CASSERAGTGGIGGNTIYF; DNA: TGTGCCAGCAGTGAAAGGGCTGGGACAGGGGGGATAGGTGGAAACACCATATATTTT
size: .; J: TRBJ1-1; D: .; V: TRBV6-5; CDR3: CASSYAGGVNTEAFF; DNA: TGTGCCAGCAGTTACGCTGGGGGAGTGAACACTGAAGCTTTCTTT
size: .; J: TRBJ2-2; D: .; V: TRBV30; CDR3: CAWMRGRRTGELFF; DNA: TGTGCCTGGATGCGGGGGCGGAGAACCGGGGAGCTGTTTTTT
size: .; J: TRBJ1-5; D: .; V: TRBV19; CDR3: CASSVQGSGQPQHF; DNA: TGTGCCAGTAGTGTACAGGGCAGTGGTCAGCCCCAGCATTTT
size: .; J: TRBJ1-3; D: .; V: TRBV19; CDR3: CASTSTGNTIYF; DNA: TGTGCCAGTACCTCAACTGGAAACACCATATATTTT
size: .; J: TRBJ2-1; D: .; V: TRBV7-2; CDR3: CATSFVGGQFF; DNA: TGTGCCACCAGCTTCGTAGGGGGGCAGTTCTTC